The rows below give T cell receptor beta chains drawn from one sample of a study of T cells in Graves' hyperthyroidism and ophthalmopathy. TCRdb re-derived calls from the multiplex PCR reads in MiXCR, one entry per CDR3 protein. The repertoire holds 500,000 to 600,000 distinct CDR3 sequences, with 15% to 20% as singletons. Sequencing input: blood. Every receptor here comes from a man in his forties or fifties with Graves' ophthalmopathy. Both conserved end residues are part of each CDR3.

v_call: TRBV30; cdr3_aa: CAWSPGSVSKLAFF
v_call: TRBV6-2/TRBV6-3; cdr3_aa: CASSYRPYEQYF
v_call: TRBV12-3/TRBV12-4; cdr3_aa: CASSLDSYREQYF
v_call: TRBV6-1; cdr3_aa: CAGKGQGNHEQFF
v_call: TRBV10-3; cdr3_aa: CAISDVTRHSGNTIYF
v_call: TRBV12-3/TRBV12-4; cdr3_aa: CASRGTENQPQHF
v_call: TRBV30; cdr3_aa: CAWSGQWDGYTF
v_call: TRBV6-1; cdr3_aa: CASSEGRQGYGYTF
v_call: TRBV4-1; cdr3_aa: CASSQGLAGSYNEQFF
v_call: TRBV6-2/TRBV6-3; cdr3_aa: CASTRREVQETQYF
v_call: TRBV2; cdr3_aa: CASSGGTELGTGELFF
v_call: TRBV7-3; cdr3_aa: CASSCQDGTEAFF
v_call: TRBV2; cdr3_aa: CASRARGQYF
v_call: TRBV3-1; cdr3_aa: CASSQVPGGDTIYF
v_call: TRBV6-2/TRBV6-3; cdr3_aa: CASSPNDPGTFVTDTQYF
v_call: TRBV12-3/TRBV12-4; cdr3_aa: CASSEWGIDSGNTIYF
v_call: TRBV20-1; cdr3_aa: CSASSGTPFGSPETQYF
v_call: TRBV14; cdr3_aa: CASSQMTENTDTQYF
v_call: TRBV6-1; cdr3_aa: CASSEAGVSSTSTDTQYF